A single sample is the source of the 18 T cell receptor beta chains below, sequenced in a study of CD8 T cells in Susac syndrome. cDNA came from roughly 0.47 to 1 ug RNA primed by random hexamers. TCRdb called the immunoSEQ multiplex PCR reads again in MiXCR, with one record for every CDR3 protein. This sample has over 350,000 distinct CDR3 sequences; 75% to 90% occur once, and the top ten carry approximately 0.12%. The sequencing sample was made of CD8+ T cells from PBMCs. The receptors were sampled from a human donor with multiple sclerosis.

The J gene is TRBJ2-5, the V gene TRBV5-6; D not certain. The CDR3 contains 14 residues. Looked up from germline, CDR1 is SGHDT and CDR2 is YYEEEE. Deletions cut 4 bases from V and 0 bases from J, with 10 bases between. CDR3 loop: CASSQSKYQETQYF. The CDR3 DNA follows: TGTGCCAGCAGCCAATCTAAGTACCAAGAGACCCAGTACTTC.

This chain links TRBV5-1 with TRBJ2-5, with 8 positions matching TRBD1. The CDR3 contains 16 residues. Germline V gene data show CDR1 as SGHRS and CDR2 as YFSETQ. V was pared by 4 bases and J by 0 bases, with 8 bases of the junction left unmatched. CDR3 nucleotides: TGCGCCAGCAGCCGCTTAACGGACAGGGACCAAGAGACCCAGTACTTC. It yields the protein CASSRLTDRDQETQYF.

The chain carries TRBV27 and TRBJ2-1, with TRBD2 identical over 14 bases. After removal of 8 bases from V and 7 bases from J, the junction contained 7 bases not matched to a gene. This CDR3 region has 15 residues. Germline V CDR1 and CDR2: MNHEY, SMNVEV (reference sequence). In DNA, the CDR3 is TGTGCCAGCTCCTGGGGACTAGCGGGAGAGAATGAGCAGTTCTTC. Protein product: CASSWGLAGENEQFF.

DNA of the CDR3: TGTGCCAGTAACCGGAGGACAGAGAGTAACTATGGCTACACCTTC. As protein: CASNRRTESNYGYTF. The chain joins TRBV19 to TRBJ1-2; TRBD1 might be the D (6 bases). Germline V gives CDR1 LNHDA, CDR2 SQIVND (reference sequence). This CDR3 spans 15 amino acids. V lost 7 bases and J lost 1, with 16 bases in between.

As concerns this clonotype: One junction end disagrees with the germline gene, perhaps due to a read error. V gene TRBV12-3 or TRBV12-4 combines with J gene TRBJ1-3, with D maybe TRBD1 (5 bases). The length of the CDR3 is 15 residues. The CDR3 sequence: CASSPLTGSENTIYF. CDR3 sequence (DNA): TGTGCCAGCAGTCCCCTAACAGGCTCTGAAAACACCATATATTTT.

The gene calls are TRBV12-3 or TRBV12-4 and TRBJ1-4; 7 positions agree with TRBD1. The V segment lost 3 bases and the J segment 3 bases; nucleotides outside the gene matches: 4. The CDR3 is 15 residues long. The CDR3 loop reads CASSFTGEANEKLFF. The CDR3, as DNA: TGTGCCAGCAGTTTTACAGGGGAGGCTAATGAAAAACTGTTTTTT.

The chain recombines TRBV2 with TRBJ2-1, with 13 nucleotides matching TRBD2. Germline-derived CDR1 and CDR2 are SNHLY and FYNNEI. This CDR3 comprises 14 residues. J was trimmed by 9 bases and V by 9 bases; bases with no gene match: 8. The CDR3 spells CASFTGTSGTEQFF. CDR3 nucleotide sequence: TGTGCCAGTTTTACCGGGACTAGCGGGACTGAGCAGTTCTTC.

J is TRBJ1-2 and V is TRBV6-5; D is possibly TRBD1 (5 bases). The CDR3 has 17 amino acids. V lost 0 bases and J 0 bases, leaving 14 bases between the germline ends. Per germline, CDR1 MNHEY and CDR2 SVGAGI. The CDR3 loop reads CASSYSVGADTNYGYTF. For the CDR3, the DNA is TGTGCCAGCAGTTACTCCGTTGGGGCAGATACTAACTATGGCTACACCTTC.

The chain employs TRBV24-1 and TRBJ2-1; D unclear. Trimming stripped 0 bases from V and 8 bases from J, with 4 bases between. The CDR3 is made up of 12 amino acids. The germline V gene encodes CDR1 KGHDR and CDR2 SFDVKD. For the CDR3, the DNA is TGTGCCACCAGTGATTTGGGTGATGAGCAGTTCTTC. Translation gives CATSDLGDEQFF.

This clonotype was seen a single time. This sequence joins TRBV28 and TRBJ2-7, with D possibly TRBD2 on 6 matching bases. Per germline, CDR1 MDHEN and CDR2 SYDVKM. V shed 6 bases and J shed 2 bases, with 23 bases lying between them. CDR3 length: 17 residues. CDR3 amino acids: CASSTTGTELSPYEQYF. CDR3 DNA sequence: TGTGCCAGCAGCACGACTGGGACTGAACTTAGTCCCTACGAGCAGTACTTC.

The J gene is TRBJ2-3, the V gene TRBV6-5; D ambiguous. V lost 0 bases and J 0 bases, leaving 19 bases between the germline ends. Germline V gives CDR1 MNHEY, CDR2 SVGAGI. This CDR3 is built from 19 residues. CDR3 protein: CASSYSTITNPTSTDTQYF. The CDR3 nucleotides read TGTGCCAGCAGTTACTCGACCATCACAAATCCTACTAGCACAGATACGCAGTATTTT.

V is TRBV4-1 and J is TRBJ2-2, with D possibly being TRBD2 (5 bases). CDR1 is MGHRA, CDR2 YSYEKL, per germline. The V end lost 1 base, the J end lost 3 bases, and 6 bases lay between the germline ends. The CDR3 consists of 14 residues. CDR3: CASSQVGDTGELFF. CDR3 sequence (DNA): TGCGCCAGCAGCCAAGTCGGGGACACCGGGGAGCTGTTTTTT.

The chain links TRBV9 to TRBJ2-2; 8 nucleotides match TRBD1. Germline V gives CDR1 SGDLS, CDR2 YYNGEE. Trimming cost V 4 bases and J 6 bases; bases outside gene matches: 5. The CDR3 totals 14 residues. The CDR3 coding sequence is TGTGCCAGCAGCCCCCTGACAGGGGCCGGGGAGCTGTTTTTT. Translated, it gives CASSPLTGAGELFF.

V is TRBV20-1 and J is TRBJ1-2; 8 positions agree with TRBD1. CDR3 length: 13 residues. V trimming: 1 base; J trimming: 6 bases; junction bases outside the gene matches: 4. The germline CDR1 and CDR2 sequences are DFQATT and SNEGSKA (reference sequence). The CDR3 protein is CSARAGGLDGYTF. The CDR3 DNA reads as TGCAGTGCTAGAGCAGGGGGCTTGGATGGCTACACCTTC.

This chain links TRBV7-9 with TRBJ2-3, with D unclear. This CDR3 spans 15 amino acids. From germline, CDR1 is SEHNR and CDR2 FQNEAQ (reference sequence). The V end lost 5 bases, the J end lost 0 bases, and 12 bases lay between the germline ends. This CDR3 reads CASSNDNTSTDTQYF. CDR3 DNA: TGTGCCAGCAGCAATGACAACACTAGCACAGATACGCAGTATTTT.

As for this clonotype: The conserved closing phenylalanine or tryptophan is absent in this CDR3, likely reflecting a read error. The V call is TRBV13, the J call TRBJ1-1; D unclear. The CDR3 length is 13 residues. Trimming took off 5 bases at V and 1 base at J, with 8 bases between the two ends. CDR1 PRHDT and CDR2 FYEKMQ come from the germline V gene (reference sequence). The CDR3 is CASSLTRNTEAFL. The DNA for the CDR3 is TGTGCCAGCAGCCTGACACGGAACACTGAAGCTTTCCTT.

In its sample, this clonotype was seen a few times. The J gene is TRBJ2-7, the V gene TRBV28, with D unresolved. The CDR3 spans 11 residues. Looked up from germline, CDR1 is MDHEN and CDR2 is SYDVKM. V lost 5 bases, J lost 3 bases, and 5 bases lay in between. CDR3: CASSPYYEQYF. The CDR3 DNA reads as TGTGCCAGCAGTCCTTACTACGAGCAGTACTTC.

This chain links TRBV6-5 with TRBJ2-2; 11 nucleotides line up with TRBD2. The CDR3 totals 15 residues. CDR1 and CDR2 (germline): MNHEY, SVGAGI. The V segment lost 5 bases and the J segment 4 bases; nucleotides outside the gene matches: 3. In DNA, the CDR3 is TGTGCCAGCAGTATGACTAGCGGGATCACCGGGGAGCTGTTTTTT. Its translation is CASSMTSGITGELFF.